This TCR beta chain was captured in a study of control samples from healthy donors and cancer patients. The data were produced by immunoSEQ multiplex PCR, yet TCRdb's version contains in-frame clones alone and is incomplete. The data contain more than 100,000 clones, approximately 89% of them seen just once; the ten biggest clones take up 7.8%. In this sample, this clone turned up once. Per germline, CDR1 SGHRS and CDR2 YFSETQ. The length of the CDR3 is 15 residues. Trimming cost V 2 bases and J 7 bases, with 18 bases left between them. This sequence originates from a woman aged 18 to 35 in good health. The sample taken for sequencing was blood. The genes are TRBV5-1 and TRBJ1-2, with a weak D call TRBD1 (5 bases). The CDR3 loop is CASSFEGRGGGGYTF. CDR3 DNA sequence: TGCGCCAGCAGCTTCGAGGGGCGGGGAGGTGGTGGCTACACCTTC. Filled out from reference TRBV5-1 and TRBJ1-2, the complete variable domain reads KAGVTQTPRYLIKTRGQQVTLSCSPISGHRSVSWYQQTPGQGLQFLFEYFSETQRNKGNFPGRFSGRQFSNSRSEMNVSTLELGDSALYLCASSFEGRGGGGYTFGSGTRLTVV.